Listed here are 10 T cell receptor beta chains from one sample, sequenced in a study of T cell responses to AZD1222 COVID-19 vaccine. TCRdb keeps only in-frame clones here, not all; method: immunoSEQ multiplex PCR. The table lists about 150,000 clones, less than 90% of them singletons. Sample: peripheral blood, taken on day 0 of MenACWY control vaccination. The source of these receptors is an adult in good health.

V and J are TRBV6-2 or TRBV6-3 and TRBJ1-1; weak D call: TRBD1 (6 bases). Deletions cut 4 bases from V and 5 bases from J, with 8 bases between. Germline V gives CDR1 MNHEY, CDR2 SVGEGT. The CDR3 consists of 12 residues. The CDR3 region is CASSLQGTEAFF. As DNA, the CDR3 is TGTGCCAGCAGTTTACAGGGAACTGAAGCTTTCTTT.

The CDR3: CASSTDRGTGELFF. The CDR3 DNA reads TGTGCCAGTAGTACGGACAGGGGGACCGGGGAGCTGTTTTTT. The chain combines TRBV19 with TRBJ2-2, with 10 bases lining up with TRBD1. The CDR3 sequence is 14 residues long. Germline V gene data show CDR1 as LNHDA and CDR2 as SQIVND (reference sequence). J was trimmed by 5 bases and V by 4 bases; bases with no gene match: 1.

This clone was seen only once. The chain joins TRBV7-9 to TRBJ1-3; possible D gene TRBD1, 5 bases. CDR3 size: 13 residues. Germline assignment: CDR1 SEHNR and CDR2 FQNEAQ (reference sequence). Trimming took off 7 bases at V and 3 bases at J, with 10 bases between the two ends. This chain's CDR3 is CASTPGSGNTIYF. DNA for the CDR3: TGTGCCAGCACCCCAGGGAGTGGAAACACCATATATTTT.

The chain employs TRBV13 and TRBJ1-5; D gene uncertain. CDR3 length: 16 amino acids. Germline CDR1 reads PRHDT; CDR2 reads FYEKMQ (reference sequence). V lost 1 base, J lost 1 base, and 11 bases lay in between. CDR3 sequence reads: CASSLVGGFSNQPQHF. CDR3 bases: TGTGCCAGCAGCTTAGTAGGCGGTTTCAGCAATCAGCCCCAGCATTTT. Variable domain in full (rest from reference TRBV13 and TRBJ1-5): AAGVIQSPRHLIKEKRETATLKCYPIPRHDTVYWYQQGPGQDPQFLISFYEKMQSDKGSIPDRFSAQQFSDYHSELNMSSLELGDSALYFCASSLVGGFSNQPQHFGDGTRLSIL.

This chain connects TRBV2 to TRBJ1-6; D uncertain. The CDR3 length is 14 residues. The germline V gene has CDR1 SNHLY and CDR2 FYNNEI. The germline V and J ends were trimmed by 3 bases and 10 bases, with 13 bases remaining between them. This chain's CDR3 is CASSDGFDDSPLHF. DNA of the CDR3: TGTGCCAGCAGTGACGGGTTTGATGACTCACCCCTCCACTTT.

This clone was seen a few times. This sequence joins TRBV10-3 and TRBJ2-2; the match to TRBD2 covers 8 bases. The germline CDR1 and CDR2 sequences are ENHRY and SYGVKD. The J segment lost 2 bases and the V segment lost 4 bases, leaving 0 bases of the junction unmatched. This CDR3 is 14 amino acids long. The CDR3 DNA reads as TGTGCCATCAGTGGGACTAGCAACACCGGGGAGCTGTTTTTT. This sequence encodes CAISGTSNTGELFF.

The genes are TRBV5-1 and TRBJ1-2; D is possibly TRBD1 (5 bases). Deletions cut 0 bases from V and 4 bases from J, with 7 bases between. Germline CDR1 reads SGHRS; CDR2 reads YFSETQ. This CDR3 comprises 13 residues. The chain's CDR3 is CASSLGGVYGYTF. Written as DNA, the CDR3 is TGCGCCAGCAGCTTGGGAGGGGTCTATGGCTACACCTTC.

The rearrangement joins TRBV27 to TRBJ1-6, with TRBD1 matching 7 bases. The CDR3 spans 16 residues. Per germline, CDR1 MNHEY and CDR2 SMNVEV (reference sequence). V gave up 4 bases and J gave up 10 bases; unmatched junction bases: 13. The CDR3 loop reads CASSSRTGSSGSPLHF. CDR3 nucleotide sequence: TGTGCCAGCAGTTCTCGGACAGGAAGTAGTGGCTCACCCCTCCACTTT.

This clone has a single count. The chain uses TRBV9 and TRBJ2-2, with 8 bases lining up with TRBD1. The germline V gene encodes CDR1 SGDLS and CDR2 YYNGEE. Unmatched junction bases numbered 3, after V lost 1 base and J lost 4 bases. The CDR3 consists of 15 residues. CDR3 region: CASSVRTGPTGELFF. Written as DNA, the CDR3 is TGTGCCAGCAGCGTAAGGACAGGGCCCACCGGGGAGCTGTTTTTT.

The chain uses TRBV7-3 and TRBJ2-1, with 11 positions matching TRBD1. Trimming at V came to 4 bases and at J to 7 bases, leaving 6 bases not matched to a gene. The length of the CDR3 is 15 residues. Germline V CDR1 and CDR2: SGHTA, FQGTGA. The CDR3 loop is CASSSGQGARNEQFF. As DNA, the CDR3 is TGTGCCAGCAGCTCCGGACAGGGGGCGCGGAATGAGCAGTTCTTC. The complete variable domain, with remaining parts taken from reference TRBV7-3 and TRBJ2-1, reads GAGVSQTPSNKVTEKGKYVELRCDPISGHTALYWYRQSLGQGPEFLIYFQGTGAADDSGLPNDRFFAVRPEGSVSTLKIQRTERGDSAVYLCASSSGQGARNEQFFGPGTRLTVL.